These T cell receptor beta chains were read from a single sample in a study of shared clonotypes between healthy human individuals. This table comes from immunoSEQ multiplex PCR, and its TCRdb copy is limited to in-frame clones, with some not included. The sample includes about 2.3 million clones, roughly 90% of them seen just once. What was sequenced was naive CD4+ T cells from PBMCs. These receptors were collected from a man aged 18 to 29 in good health. Some clones in this sample may be carry-over from other donors' samples. Each CDR3 is given with its conserved first and last residue. A D gene is named only where the DNA matches it firmly. Only part of the rows carry a size: once, few, many, or a class if the clone is expanded.

NA	TRBV27	NA	TRBJ1-2	CASSLTGPHGYTF	TGTGCCAGCAGTCTCACAGGTCCTCACGGCTACACCTTC
NA	TRBV7-3	NA	TRBJ2-3	CASSLLGSDTQYF	TGTGCCAGCAGCTTATTAGGTTCAGATACGCAGTATTTT
NA	TRBV7-3	NA	TRBJ2-3	CASAAGLTDTQYF	TGTGCCAGCGCGGCGGGGCTCACAGATACGCAGTATTTT
NA	TRBV28	NA	TRBJ2-1	CASHISGGSYNEQFF	TGTGCCAGCCACATATCGGGCGGATCCTACAATGAGCAGTTCTTC
TRBD2	TRBV5-8	NA	TRBJ2-1	CASSLRLAGANEQFF	TGTGCCAGCAGCTTGCGGCTAGCGGGAGCCAATGAGCAGTTCTTC
NA	TRBV27	NA	TRBJ2-7	CASSLGPAGPYADEQYF	TGTGCCAGCAGTTTAGGGCCGGCGGGACCCTATGCGGACGAGCAGTACTTC
TRBD1	TRBV19	NA	TRBJ2-7	CASRIRPGQGTYEQYF	TGTGCCAGTAGGATAAGACCGGGACAGGGTACCTACGAGCAGTACTTC
TRBD1	TRBV6-1	NA	TRBJ1-2	CASSNRGQMDGYTF	TGTGCCAGCAGTAACAGGGGGCAGATGGATGGCTACACCTTC
NA	TRBV7-8	once	TRBJ1-5	CASSLVSHGNQPQHF	TGTGCCAGCAGCTTAGTGTCCCATGGCAATCAGCCCCAGCATTTT
NA	TRBV7-9	NA	TRBJ2-5	CASSLGSLGETQYF	TGTGCCAGCAGCTTAGGGTCACTGGGCGAGACCCAGTACTTC
TRBD1	TRBV11-2	once	TRBJ2-1	CASSSLRTGAYNEQFF	TGTGCCAGCAGCTCTCTACGGACAGGGGCCTACAATGAGCAGTTCTTC
NA	TRBV6-4	NA	TRBJ2-5	CASSDQVRVPRETQYF	TGTGCCAGCAGTGACCAGGTGCGGGTTCCCCGGGAGACCCAGTACTTC
NA	TRBV7-3	NA	TRBJ2-3	CASSPRWGNTDTQYF	TGTGCCAGCAGCCCTAGGTGGGGGAACACAGATACGCAGTATTTT
NA	TRBV11-2	NA	TRBJ2-5	CASSLSTVQETQYF	TGTGCCAGCAGCTTATCGACTGTCCAAGAGACCCAGTACTTC
TRBD2	TRBV6-4	NA	TRBJ2-7	CASPGRGPYEQYF	TGTGCCAGCCCCGGGAGGGGCCCTTACGAGCAGTACTTC
TRBD1	TRBV7-9	NA	TRBJ1-1	CASSAPNGGGNTEAFF	TGTGCCAGCAGCGCCCCAAACGGAGGGGGCAACACTGAAGCTTTCTTT
NA	TRBV7-2	NA	TRBJ2-7	CASSLRLSGYEQYF	TGTGCCAGCAGCTTAAGACTATCCGGCTACGAGCAGTACTTC
NA	TRBV7-9	few	TRBJ1-1	CASSLGPGWNTEAFF	TGTGCCAGCAGCTTAGGCCCCGGATGGAACACTGAAGCTTTCTTT
TRBD2	TRBV30	NA	TRBJ2-1	CAWRLAGSYNEQFF	TGTGCCTGGAGATTAGCGGGGTCCTACAATGAGCAGTTCTTC
NA	TRBV6-5	NA	TRBJ2-7	CASSQTGLGTYEQYF	TGTGCCAGCAGTCAAACAGGGTTGGGAACTTACGAGCAGTACTTC
NA	TRBV28	NA	TRBJ1-4	CASAATDEKLFF	TGTGCCAGCGCTGCCACGGATGAAAAACTGTTTTTT
TRBD1	TRBV6-6	once	TRBJ1-3	CASSYGRTGLGNTIYF	TGTGCCAGCAGTTATGGGAGGACAGGCTTGGGGAACACCATATATTTT
NA	TRBV10-3	NA	TRBJ2-1	CAISELRYNEQFF	TGTGCCATCAGTGAGCTTCGGTACAATGAGCAGTTCTTC
NA	TRBV15	NA	TRBJ1-3	CATSSSDTSGNTIYF	TGTGCCACCAGCAGTTCGGACACCTCTGGAAACACCATATATTTT
TRBD1	TRBV7-2	NA	TRBJ2-2	CAGGTGGTGELFF	TGTGCCGGGGGGACAGGGGGCACCGGGGAGCTGTTTTTT
NA	TRBV7-3	NA	TRBJ2-2	CASSLISNTGELFF	TGTGCCAGCAGCTTAATCTCGAACACCGGGGAGCTGTTTTTT
NA	TRBV5-6	once	TRBJ2-5	CASSLAREGRTVEGGQYF	TGTGCCAGCAGCTTGGCCAGGGAAGGGAGGACAGTAGAGGGGGGCCAGTACTTC
TRBD1	TRBV11-2	few	TRBJ1-3	CASSLQTGGGNTIYF	TGTGCCAGCAGCTTACAAACAGGGGGCGGAAACACCATATATTTT
NA	TRBV28	NA	TRBJ1-5	CASSLANQPQHF	TGTGCCAGCAGTTTAGCTAATCAGCCCCAGCATTTT
TRBD2	TRBV4-1	NA	TRBJ2-3	CASSQVVASGNQADTQYF	TGCGCCAGCAGCCAAGTTGTGGCTAGCGGGAACCAGGCAGATACGCAGTATTTT
TRBD1	TRBV27	NA	TRBJ2-1	CASRDWTGNSYNEQFF	TGTGCCAGCAGGGACTGGACAGGTAACTCCTACAATGAGCAGTTCTTC
NA	TRBV7-6	NA	TRBJ2-7	CASSLADRNYEQYF	TGTGCCAGCAGCTTAGCTGACCGGAACTACGAGCAGTACTTC
NA	TRBV7-9	NA	TRBJ1-2	CASSPLLVREGPYGYTF	TGTGCCAGCAGCCCTCTCCTGGTCAGGGAAGGGCCCTATGGCTACACCTTC
NA	TRBV19	NA	TRBJ2-3	CASSSTGNTDTQYF	TGTGCCAGTAGTTCGACAGGAAACACAGATACGCAGTATTTT
TRBD1	TRBV28	NA	TRBJ2-7	CASSLFGQGKGGEQYF	TGTGCCAGCAGTTTATTCGGACAGGGCAAAGGTGGCGAGCAGTACTTC
TRBD2	TRBV5-1	NA	TRBJ2-5	CASSLGTSGSEETQYF	TGCGCCAGCAGCTTGGGGACTAGCGGGAGTGAGGAGACCCAGTACTTC
NA	TRBV19	NA	TRBJ1-3	CASSLGVFGWRGNTIYF	TGTGCCAGTAGTCTGGGTGTGTTCGGTTGGAGGGGAAACACCATATATTTT
TRBD2	TRBV2	NA	TRBJ2-1	CASGRGEQFF	TGTGCCAGCGGGAGGGGTGAGCAGTTCTTC
NA	TRBV6-6	few	TRBJ1-5	CASSSRVGNQPQHF	TGTGCCAGCAGCTCTAGGGTGGGCAATCAGCCCCAGCATTTT
TRBD1	TRBV10-3	NA	TRBJ2-7	CAYAGQEATEQYF	TGTGCATACGCGGGACAGGAGGCCACCGAGCAGTACTTC
NA	TRBV5-1	once	TRBJ1-2	CASSLGDVPDFLNYGYTF	TGCGCCAGCAGCTTGGGGGATGTCCCCGACTTTCTTAACTATGGCTACACCTTC
NA	TRBV5-4	NA	TRBJ2-1	CASSQIEGLGENEQFF	TGTGCCAGCAGCCAGATTGAAGGACTGGGGGAAAATGAGCAGTTCTTC
NA	TRBV5-1	NA	TRBJ1-6	CASSLSARSPLHF	TGCGCCAGCAGCTTGAGTGCTAGGTCACCCCTCCACTTT
NA	TRBV2	few	TRBJ2-2	CASSVAGELFF	TGTGCCAGCAGTGTAGCCGGGGAGCTGTTTTTT
TRBD1	TRBV5-4	NA	TRBJ2-7	CASSYGTGAYEQYF	TGTGCCAGCAGCTACGGGACAGGGGCCTACGAGCAGTACTTC